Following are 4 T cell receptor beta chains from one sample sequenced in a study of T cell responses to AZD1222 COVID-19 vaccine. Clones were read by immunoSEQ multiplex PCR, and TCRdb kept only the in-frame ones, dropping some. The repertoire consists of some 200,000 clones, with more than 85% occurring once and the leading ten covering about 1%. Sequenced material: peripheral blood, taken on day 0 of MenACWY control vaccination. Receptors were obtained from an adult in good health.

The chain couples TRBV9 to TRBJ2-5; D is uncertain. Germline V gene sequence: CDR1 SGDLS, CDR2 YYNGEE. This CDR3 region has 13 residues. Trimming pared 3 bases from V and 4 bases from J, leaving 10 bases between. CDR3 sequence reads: CASSATSGETQYF. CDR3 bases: TGTGCCAGCAGCGCGACCTCTGGAGAGACCCAGTACTTC.

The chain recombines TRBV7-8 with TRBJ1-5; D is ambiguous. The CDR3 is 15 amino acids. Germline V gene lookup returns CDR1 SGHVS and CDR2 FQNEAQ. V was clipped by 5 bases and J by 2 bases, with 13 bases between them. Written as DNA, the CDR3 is TGTGCCAGCAGCCCGTTTTCGCATGGCAATCAGCCCCAGCATTTT. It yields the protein CASSPFSHGNQPQHF.

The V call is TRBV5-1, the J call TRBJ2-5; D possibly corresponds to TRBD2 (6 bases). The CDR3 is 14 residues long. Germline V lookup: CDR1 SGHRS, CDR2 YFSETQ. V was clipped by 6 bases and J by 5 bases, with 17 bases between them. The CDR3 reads CASMTGLAGETQYF. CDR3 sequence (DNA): TGCGCCAGCATGACGGGACTTGCAGGGGAGACCCAGTACTTC.

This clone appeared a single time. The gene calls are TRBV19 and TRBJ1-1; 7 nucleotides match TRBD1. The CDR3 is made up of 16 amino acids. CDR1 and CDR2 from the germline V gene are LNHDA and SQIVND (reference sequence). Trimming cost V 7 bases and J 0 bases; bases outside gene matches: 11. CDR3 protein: CASTIGATGMNTEAFF. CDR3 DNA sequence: TGTGCCAGTACCATTGGGGCGACAGGGATGAACACTGAAGCTTTCTTT.